This T cell receptor (beta chain) is drawn from a study of blood T cell repertoires in COVID-19. Study information: The United States, Italy and Spain provided the acute and convalescent COVID-19 samples. T cells, B-cell-depleted T cells, or PBMCs supplied cDNA or gDNA.

Enrolment of Seattle patients took place during active infection, and they were followed longitudinally. V gave up 5 bases and J gave up 0 bases, with 14 bases separating them. The CDR3 consists of 16 residues. From germline, CDR1 is SGHTA and CDR2 FQGNSA. Original methodology: Amplification from reference gene primers served as the basis for estimated nucleated cell counts. The repertoire was sequenced with immunoSEQ multiplex PCR; TCRdb's copy has only in-frame clones and lacks some. That table supplies the V and J calls and clone size; D and trimming were determined from the DNA. The table includes about 170,000 clones, around 85% detected once.

Sequencing used peripheral blood. The chain uses TRBV7-2 and TRBJ2-1; D is perhaps TRBD1 (6 bases). This receptor was taken from a woman in her sixties or seventies with COVID-19, enrolled during active disease. The CDR3 loop reads CASSAPGTNSYNEQFF. The CDR3 nucleotides are TGTGCCAGCAGCGCCCCCGGGACAAACTCCTACAATGAGCAGTTCTTC.